This T cell receptor beta chain was captured in a study of cytomegalovirus exposure and HLA in healthy donors. Study-level information: The early release's HLA-typed donors yielded 70 million to 85 million unique TCRs.

CDR1 is GTSNPN and CDR2 is SVGIG in the germline V gene (reference sequence). V dropped 2 bases and J dropped 6 bases, with 11 bases sitting between them. The CDR3 consists of 12 residues. It was with 60 Vbeta and 13 Jbeta primers that the PCR ran. Some clones are missing from TCRdb's copy, which holds only in-frame ones; the method was immunoSEQ multiplex PCR. The sample yields approximately 150,000 clones, approximately 80% seen once. The origin of this receptor is a man in his thirties or forties in good health and CMV-seropositive. V and J are TRBV30 and TRBJ2-7; tentatively, D is TRBD2 (7 bases). Material for sequencing was PBMCs. CDR3 nucleotide sequence: TGTGCCTGGAGTCGGGCGGGGGCCGAGCAGTACTTC. This codes for CAWSRAGAEQYF.